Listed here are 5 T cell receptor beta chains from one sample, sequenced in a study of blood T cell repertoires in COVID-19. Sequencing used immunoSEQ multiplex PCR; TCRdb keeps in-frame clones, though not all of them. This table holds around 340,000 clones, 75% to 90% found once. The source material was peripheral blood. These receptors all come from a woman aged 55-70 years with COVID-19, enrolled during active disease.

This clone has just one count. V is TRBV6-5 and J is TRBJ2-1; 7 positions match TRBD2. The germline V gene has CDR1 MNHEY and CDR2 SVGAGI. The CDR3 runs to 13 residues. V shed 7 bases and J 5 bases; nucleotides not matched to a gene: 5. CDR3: CASKGSGDNEQFF. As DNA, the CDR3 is TGTGCCAGCAAAGGGAGCGGGGACAATGAGCAGTTCTTC.

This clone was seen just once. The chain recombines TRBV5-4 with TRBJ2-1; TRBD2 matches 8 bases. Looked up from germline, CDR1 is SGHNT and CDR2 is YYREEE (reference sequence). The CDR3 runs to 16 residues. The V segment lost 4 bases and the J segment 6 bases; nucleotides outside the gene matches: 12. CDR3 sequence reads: CASSHGGGQGRNEQFF. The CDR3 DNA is TGTGCCAGCAGCCACGGGGGGGGGCAGGGTCGCAATGAGCAGTTCTTC.

Here the CDR3 DNA reads TGCGCCAGCAGCCAAAACAGGGGGCGCGTGAGAGAGACCCAGTACTTC. This gives the protein CASSQNRGRVRETQYF. The chain employs TRBV4-3 and TRBJ2-5; 9 bases agree with TRBD1. CDR1 and CDR2 (germline): LGHNA, YSLEER. J gave up 4 bases and V 2 bases, and 8 bases lay outside the gene matches. This CDR3 region has 16 residues.

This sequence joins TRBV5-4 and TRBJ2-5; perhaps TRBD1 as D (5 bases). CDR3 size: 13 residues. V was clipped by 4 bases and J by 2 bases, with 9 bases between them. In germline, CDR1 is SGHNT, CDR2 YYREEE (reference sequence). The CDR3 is CASSPDKQETQYF. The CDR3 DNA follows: TGTGCCAGCAGCCCGGACAAACAAGAGACCCAGTACTTC. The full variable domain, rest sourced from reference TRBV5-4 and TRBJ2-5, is ETGVTQSPTHLIKTRGQQVTLRCSSQSGHNTVSWYQQALGQGPQFIFQYYREEENGRGNFPPRFSGLQFPNYSSELNVNALELDDSALYLCASSPDKQETQYFGPGTRLLVL.

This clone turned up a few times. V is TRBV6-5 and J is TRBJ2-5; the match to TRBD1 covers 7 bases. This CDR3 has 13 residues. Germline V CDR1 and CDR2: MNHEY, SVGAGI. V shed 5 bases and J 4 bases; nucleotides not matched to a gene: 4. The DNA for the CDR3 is TGTGCCAGCAGTATCCGGGACAGAGAGACCCAGTACTTC. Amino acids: CASSIRDRETQYF.